These 6 T cell receptor beta chains were all obtained from the same sample, sequenced in a study of CXCR3-negative and CXCR3-positive naive CD8 T cells. Study-level findings and limits: Hydrophobicity of TRB CDR3s was greater in CXCR3-positive naive cells than in CXCR3-negative naive cells.

For these TCRs, the target antigens are not known. The libraries of TRB cDNA were constructed through 5' RACE using UMI labels. No DNA is given; TCRdb re-called the 5' RACE reads and lists each CDR3 protein once. The specimen's table records approximately 65,000 distinct CDR3 sequences. Sequencing was done on a sample of naive CXCR3+ CD8+ T cells from blood. Subset in this sample: CD45RO-CCR7+CD27+CD95- naive CD8+ T cells expressing CXCR3 (TNR3+). The source is a human donor in good health. Some clones in this sample may be carry-over from other donors' samples.

V and J are TRBV20-1 and TRBJ2-5; TCRdb's D gene call, TRBD1, goes unchecked for lack of DNA. The germline gives CDR1 DFQATT, CDR2 SNEGSKA (reference sequence). CDR3 size: 14 residues. The CDR3 reads CSASLAGAGETQYF.

This sequence joins TRBV14 and TRBJ2-5; TCRdb outputs TRBD1, but without DNA this stays unchecked. Germline V gene sequence: CDR1 SGHDN, CDR2 FVKESK. The CDR3 consists of 18 residues. The CDR3 spells CASSQDGRGRGDMETQYF. The whole variable domain, remainder taken from reference TRBV14 and TRBJ2-5, is EAGVTQFPSHSVIEKGQTVTLRCDPISGHDNLYWYRRVMGKEIKFLLHFVKESKQDESGMPNNRFLAERTGGTYSTLKVQPAELEDSGVYFCASSQDGRGRGDMETQYFGPGTRLLVL.

This chain joins TRBV5-1 and TRBJ2-1; TCRdb lists TRBD1, though no DNA is available to test this call. Germline lookup yields CDR1 SGHRS and CDR2 YFSETQ. The CDR3 consists of 16 residues. This chain's CDR3 is CASSLVEGAILNEQFF.

The V and J genes are TRBV20-1 and TRBJ2-7. The germline gives CDR1 DFQATT, CDR2 SNEGSKA (reference sequence). CDR3 length equals 15 residues. CDR3 in amino acids: CSARDLGVGSYEQYF.

The V call is TRBV7-2, the J call TRBJ2-5; TCRdb calls TRBD2, which cannot be checked without DNA. Germline V gives CDR1 SGHTA, CDR2 FQGNSA. The CDR3 extends over 22 amino acids. The CDR3 is CASSLRSLGVWSSSGVLETQYF.

The rearrangement links TRBV18 to TRBJ2-7; TCRdb reports TRBD1, a call that lacks DNA to check it against. CDR3 length: 14 amino acids. Looked up from germline, CDR1 is KGHSH and CDR2 is LQKENI. CDR3 residues: CASSPLDSTYEQYF. Looking up the rest from reference TRBV18 and TRBJ2-7 gives the full variable domain: NAGVMQNPRHLVRRRGQEARLRCSPMKGHSHVYWYRQLPEEGLKFMVYLQKENIIDESGMPKERFSAEFPKEGPSILRIQQVVRGDSAAYFCASSPLDSTYEQYFGPGTRLTVT.